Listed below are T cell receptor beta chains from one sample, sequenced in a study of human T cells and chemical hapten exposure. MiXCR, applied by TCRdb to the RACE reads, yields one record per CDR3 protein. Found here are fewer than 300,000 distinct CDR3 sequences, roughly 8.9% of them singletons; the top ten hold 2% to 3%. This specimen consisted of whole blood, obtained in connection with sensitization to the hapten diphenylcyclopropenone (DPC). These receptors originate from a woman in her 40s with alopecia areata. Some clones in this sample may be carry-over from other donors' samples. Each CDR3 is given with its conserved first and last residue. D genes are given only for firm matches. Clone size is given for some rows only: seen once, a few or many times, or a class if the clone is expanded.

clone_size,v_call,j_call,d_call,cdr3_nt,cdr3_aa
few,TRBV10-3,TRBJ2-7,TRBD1,TGTGCCATCAGTCGGGACAGGGCGTACGAGCAGTACTTC,CAISRDRAYEQYF
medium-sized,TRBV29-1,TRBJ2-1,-,TGCAGCGTCGAGCGGGCCTACAATGAGCAGTTCTTC,CSVERAYNEQFF
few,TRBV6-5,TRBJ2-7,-,TGTGCCAGCAGTTACCACGACAGGTGGATGTACGAGCAGTACTTC,CASSYHDRWMYEQYF
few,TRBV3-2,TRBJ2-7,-,TGTGCCAGCAGCCAAGATCTTGAACAGGGGGCCTCCTACGAGCAGTACTTC,CASSQDLEQGASYEQYF
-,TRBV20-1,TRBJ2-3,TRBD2,TGCAGTGCTAGTCCAGCGGGACGCACAGATACGCAGTATTTT,CSASPAGRTDTQYF
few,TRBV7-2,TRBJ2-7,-,TGTGCCAGCAGTATTAGAGGTGACGGCCCTTACGAGCAGTACTTC,CASSIRGDGPYEQYF
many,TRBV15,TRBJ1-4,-,TGTGCCACCAGCAGAGGTGCAACTAATGAAAAACTGTTTTTT,CATSRGATNEKLFF
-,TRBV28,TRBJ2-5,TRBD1,TGTGCCAGCAGTCCACAGGGGGCGGGGGCGGAGACCCAGTACTTC,CASSPQGAGAETQYF
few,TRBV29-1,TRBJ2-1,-,TGCAGCGTTTGGGCAGGGCAGAATGAGCAGTTCTTC,CSVWAGQNEQFF
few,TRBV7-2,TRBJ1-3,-,TGTGCCAGCAGCTTAGGACAGCCTAACTCTGGAAACACCATATATTTT,CASSLGQPNSGNTIYF
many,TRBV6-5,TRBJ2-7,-,TGTGCCAGCAGTTACGCAGGGACCCGTCAATTGCAGTACTTC,CASSYAGTRQLQYF
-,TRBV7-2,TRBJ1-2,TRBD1,TGTGCCAGCAGCTTATCGACAGGGTCCTATGGCTACACCTTC,CASSLSTGSYGYTF
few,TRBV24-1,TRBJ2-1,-,TGTGCCACCAGTGATTCCGGTCAGGGCCAGACGAATGAGCAGTTCTTC,CATSDSGQGQTNEQFF
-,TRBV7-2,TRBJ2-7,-,TGTGCCAGCAGCCTCGGGACACACTCCTACGAGCAGTACTTC,CASSLGTHSYEQYF
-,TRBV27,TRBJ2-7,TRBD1,TGTGCCAGCAGGACGGCAGAATGGACAGGGATAAACGAGCAGTACTTC,CASRTAEWTGINEQYF
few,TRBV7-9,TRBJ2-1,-,TGTGCCAGCAGCTACACGAGCTCCTACAATGAGCAGTTCTTC,CASSYTSSYNEQFF
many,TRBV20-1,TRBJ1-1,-,TGCAGTGCTAGAGGGGGCATGAACACTGAAGCTTTCTTT,CSARGGMNTEAFF
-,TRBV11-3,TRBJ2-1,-,TGTGCCAGCAGCTTTCGCAGGGAGAATGAGCAGTTCTTC,CASSFRRENEQFF
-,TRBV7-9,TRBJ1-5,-,TGTGCCAGCAGCCATCGACAGGAGATCGATCAGCCCCAGCATTTT,CASSHRQEIDQPQHF
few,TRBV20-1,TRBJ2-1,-,TGCAGTGCTAGGGCCCTAAATGAGCAGTTCTTC,CSARALNEQFF
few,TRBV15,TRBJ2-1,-,TGTGCCACCCCTGGGGCGGACCATGAGCAGTTCTTC,CATPGADHEQFF
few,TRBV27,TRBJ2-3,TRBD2,TGTGCCAGCAGTTTATCGCGCTGGGAGCGGGAGAGCACAGATACGCAGTATTTT,CASSLSRWERESTDTQYF
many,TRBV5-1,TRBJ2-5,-,TGCGCCAGCAGCTTGGGGGAAACCCCTTCAGAGACCCAGTACTTC,CASSLGETPSETQYF
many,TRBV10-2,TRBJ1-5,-,TGCGCCAGCACCGAAGGGGGGCGGAATCAGCCCCAGCATTTT,CASTEGGRNQPQHF
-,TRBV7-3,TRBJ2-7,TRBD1,TGTGCCAGCAGCAAAGAGGGGGCCTCCTACGAGCAGTACTTC,CASSKEGASYEQYF
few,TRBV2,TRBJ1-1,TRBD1,TGTGCCAGCAGTGAAGACAGGGGTGGAACCACTGAAGCTTTCTTT,CASSEDRGGTTEAFF
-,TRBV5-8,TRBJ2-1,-,TGTGCCAGCAGCTTGGACAGGGCTAATGAGCAGTTCTTC,CASSLDRANEQFF
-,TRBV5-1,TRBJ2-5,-,TGCGCCAGCAGCTCCCCGGTGGCTAGTGAGACCCAGTACTTC,CASSSPVASETQYF
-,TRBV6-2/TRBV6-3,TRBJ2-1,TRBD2,TGTGCCAGCAGTTCCCCGTGGCTAGCGGCCCCCAATGAGCAGTTCTTC,CASSSPWLAAPNEQFF
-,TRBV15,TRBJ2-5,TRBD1,TGTGCCACCAGCAGCCGTGACAGGGGGCAAGAGACCCAGTACTTC,CATSSRDRGQETQYF
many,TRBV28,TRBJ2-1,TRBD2,TGTGCCAGCAGTCTAGCGGGAGACTTTTGGAATGAGCAGTTCTTC,CASSLAGDFWNEQFF
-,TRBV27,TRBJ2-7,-,TGTGCCAGCAGTTTTATCGATAGCGGCAAACTCTACGAGCAGTACTTC,CASSFIDSGKLYEQYF
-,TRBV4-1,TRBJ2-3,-,TGCGCCAGCAGCCAAGATACCCCCGGAGATACGCAGTATTTT,CASSQDTPGDTQYF
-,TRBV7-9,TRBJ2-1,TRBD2,TGTGCCAGCAGCTTCCTACTAGCGGGAGCTAACAATGAGCAGTTCTTC,CASSFLLAGANNEQFF
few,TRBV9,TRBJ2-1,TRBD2,TGTGCCAGCAGCGTAGCTGTGACTAGCGGGAACAATGAGCAGTTCTTC,CASSVAVTSGNNEQFF
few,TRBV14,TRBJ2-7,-,TGTGCCAGCAGCCTGCGCACGGACAGCTACGAGCAGTACTTC,CASSLRTDSYEQYF
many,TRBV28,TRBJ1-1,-,TGTGCCAGCAGTTTAATAGGAGATGAAGCTTTCTTT,CASSLIGDEAFF
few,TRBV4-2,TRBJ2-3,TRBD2,TGTGCCAGCAGCCAAGATCTCCTAGCGGTAACTAGCACAGATACGCAGTATTTT,CASSQDLLAVTSTDTQYF
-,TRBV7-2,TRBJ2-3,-,TGTGCCAGCAGCTATAAAGCGGAGAGCACAGATACGCAGTATTTT,CASSYKAESTDTQYF
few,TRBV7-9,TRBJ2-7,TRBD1,TGTGCCAGCAGCTTTAAACCGGGACAGGCATACGAGCAGTACTTC,CASSFKPGQAYEQYF
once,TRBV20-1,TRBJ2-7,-,TGCAGTGCTAGAGATTTCCAACAGGTCAACTACGAGCAGTACTTC,CSARDFQQVNYEQYF
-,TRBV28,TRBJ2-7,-,TGTGCCAGCAGTACTACTAGCTACGAGCAGTACTTC,CASSTTSYEQYF
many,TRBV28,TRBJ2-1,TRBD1,TGTGCCAGCAGTCCCTCAGGGACAGGGGGTTGGAATGAGCAGTTCTTC,CASSPSGTGGWNEQFF